These T cell receptor beta chains were read from a single sample in a study of cytomegalovirus exposure and HLA in healthy donors. Method: immunoSEQ multiplex PCR; TCRdb's copy keeps in-frame clones and lacks some. The profile shows about 120,000 clones, around 76% of them singletons. Sequenced sample: PBMCs. The origin of the receptors is a man aged 60 to 69 in good health and CMV-seropositive. The CDR3 runs from the conserved cysteine through the conserved F or W. A D gene is named only where the DNA matches it firmly. Where a row states a size, it is once, few, many or the class of an expanded clone; other rows omit it.

j_call,v_call,d_call,clone_size,cdr3_nt,cdr3_aa
TRBJ1-1,TRBV6-1,-,-,TGTGCCAGCAGAGATAGGGCCGCGGGGACTGAAGCTTTCTTT,CASRDRAAGTEAFF
TRBJ2-7,TRBV2,TRBD1,few,TGTGCCAGCAGCGGGGGACAGGGTTACGAGCAGTACTTC,CASSGGQGYEQYF
TRBJ1-6,TRBV2,TRBD1,-,TGTGCCAGCACAACTACCGGGACAGGGGTTTCACCCCTCCACTTT,CASTTTGTGVSPLHF
TRBJ1-5,TRBV2,-,few,TGTGCCAGCAGTGACGTTCAGGACAATCAGCCCCAGCATTTT,CASSDVQDNQPQHF
TRBJ2-1,TRBV6-5,-,-,TGTGCCAGCAGCCGACAGAGCTCCTACAATGAGCAGTTCTTC,CASSRQSSYNEQFF
TRBJ1-6,TRBV19,TRBD1,once,TGTGCCTGTAGTCCAAGGACAGGGAACTATTCACCCCTCCACTTT,CACSPRTGNYSPLHF
TRBJ1-2,TRBV18,TRBD1,-,TGTGCCAGCTCACCGGACAGGGCGTATGGCTACACCTTC,CASSPDRAYGYTF
TRBJ1-1,TRBV5-1,-,once,TGCGCCAGCAAGACAGTTTGGAACACTGAAGCTTTCTTT,CASKTVWNTEAFF
TRBJ2-5,TRBV6-6,TRBD1,-,TGTGCCAGCAGACTCGACAGGGTTGAGACCCAGTACTTC,CASRLDRVETQYF
TRBJ2-2,TRBV7-2,-,-,TGTGCCAGCAGCCTAAACAGGGCTCCCACCGGGGAGCTGTTTTTT,CASSLNRAPTGELFF
TRBJ2-3,TRBV28,TRBD1,-,TGTGCCAGCAGTTTACAGGGGGCAGGGGATACGCAGTATTTT,CASSLQGAGDTQYF
TRBJ1-1,TRBV27,-,-,TGTGCCAGCAGTTTAGGGGGGGGCGATGAAGCTTTCTTT,CASSLGGGDEAFF
TRBJ2-3,TRBV7-2,TRBD1,-,TGTGCCAGCAGCTTAGGGGACAGGGGCCGGGCAGATACGCAGTATTTT,CASSLGDRGRADTQYF
TRBJ1-5,TRBV6-6,-,-,TGTGCCAGCAGTTACTCGCCAGGTACCCAGCATTTT,CASSYSPGTQHF
TRBJ2-7,TRBV4-1,-,-,TGCGCCAGCAGCCAAGTGGGAGAGACCCTCTCCTACGAGCAGTACTTC,CASSQVGETLSYEQYF